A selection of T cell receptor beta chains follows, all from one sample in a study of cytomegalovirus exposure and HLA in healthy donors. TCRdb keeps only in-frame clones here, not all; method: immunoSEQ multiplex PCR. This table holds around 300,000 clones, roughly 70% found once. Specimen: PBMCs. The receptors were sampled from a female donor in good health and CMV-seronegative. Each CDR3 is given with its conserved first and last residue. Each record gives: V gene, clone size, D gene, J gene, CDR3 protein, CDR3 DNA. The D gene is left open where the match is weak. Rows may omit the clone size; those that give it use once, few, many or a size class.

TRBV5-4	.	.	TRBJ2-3	CASSSEGDTQYF	TGTGCCAGCAGCTCGGAGGGAGATACGCAGTATTTT
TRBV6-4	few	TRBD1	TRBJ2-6	CASSASGTGGGSGANVLTF	TGTGCCAGCAGTGCCTCCGGGACAGGGGGTGGTTCTGGGGCCAACGTCCTGACTTTC
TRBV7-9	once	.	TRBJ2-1	CASSLVGMGQFF	TGTGCCAGCAGCTTAGTCGGGATGGGGCAGTTCTTC
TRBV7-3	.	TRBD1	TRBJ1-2	CASSLDRVDGYTF	TGTGCCAGCAGCCTCGACAGGGTAGATGGCTACACCTTC
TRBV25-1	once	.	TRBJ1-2	CASRGGARYGYTF	TGTGCCAGCAGAGGGGGGGCCCGCTATGGCTACACCTTC
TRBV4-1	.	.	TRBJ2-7	CASSQIGGSREQYF	TGCGCCAGCAGCCAAATCGGGGGATCGAGGGAGCAGTACTTC
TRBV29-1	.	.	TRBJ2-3	CSVAPGGGSTDTQYF	TGCAGCGTTGCCCCGGGTGGCGGGAGCACAGATACGCAGTATTTT
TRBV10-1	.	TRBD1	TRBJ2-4	CASSGGTGGASIQYF	TGCGCCAGCAGTGGAGGGACAGGGGGCGCGAGCATTCAGTACTTC
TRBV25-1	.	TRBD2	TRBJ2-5	CASGAQSGSSYGQYF	TGTGCCAGCGGGGCCCAGAGCGGGAGCTCCTACGGGCAGTACTTC
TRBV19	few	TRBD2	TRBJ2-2	CASSRKGLAGVSTGELFF	TGTGCCAGTAGCCGAAAGGGACTAGCGGGAGTCAGCACCGGGGAGCTGTTTTTT
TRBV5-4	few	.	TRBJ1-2	CASSVRPGTLNYGYTF	TGTGCCAGCAGCGTTCGACCCGGGACTCTAAACTATGGCTACACCTTC
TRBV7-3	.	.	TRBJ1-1	CASSLGTLNTEAFF	TGTGCCAGCAGCTTAGGGACACTGAACACTGAAGCTTTCTTT
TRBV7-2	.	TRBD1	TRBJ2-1	CASSLIPGQGGQFF	TGTGCCAGCAGCTTAATCCCAGGACAGGGTGGGCAGTTCTTC
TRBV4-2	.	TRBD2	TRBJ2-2	CASRYGTSGTTGELFF	TGTGCCAGCAGATACGGGACTAGCGGGACTACCGGGGAGCTGTTTTTT
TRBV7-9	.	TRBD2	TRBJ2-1	CASSLRLAGELYNEQFF	TGTGCCAGCAGCCTGAGACTAGCGGGAGAACTTTACAATGAGCAGTTCTTC
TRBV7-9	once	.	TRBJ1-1	CSSGRQSTEAFF	TGTTCCAGCGGTAGACAATCCACTGAAGCTTTCTTT
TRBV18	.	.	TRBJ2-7	CASSLFSGEASYEQYF	TGTGCCAGCTCACTCTTTAGTGGGGAGGCCTCCTACGAGCAGTACTTC
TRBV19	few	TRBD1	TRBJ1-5	CASSKGTGDNQPQHF	TGTGCCAGTAGTAAAGGGACAGGGGACAATCAGCCCCAGCATTTT
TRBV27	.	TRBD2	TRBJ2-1	CASSSPWGLKVYNEQFF	TGTGCCAGCAGTTCCCCCTGGGGACTAAAGGTTTACAATGAGCAGTTCTTC
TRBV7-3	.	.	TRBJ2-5	CASSRGLGETQYF	TGTGCCAGCAGTCGCGGATTAGGAGAGACCCAGTACTTC
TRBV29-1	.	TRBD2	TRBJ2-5	CSVGLAGGETQYF	TGCAGCGTTGGACTAGCGGGAGGAGAGACCCAGTACTTC
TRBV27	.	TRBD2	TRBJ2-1	CASSYGTSDLNEQFF	TGTGCCAGCTCCTACGGGACTAGCGACCTAAATGAGCAGTTCTTC
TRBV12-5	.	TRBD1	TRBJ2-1	CASGLVPPGQGGALYNEQFF	TGTGCTAGTGGTTTGGTACCCCCAGGACAGGGGGGGGCTCTCTACAATGAGCAGTTCTTC
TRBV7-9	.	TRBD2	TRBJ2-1	CASSLSVSSGLYNEQFF	TGTGCCAGCAGCTTAAGTGTGTCTAGCGGCCTCTACAATGAGCAGTTCTTC
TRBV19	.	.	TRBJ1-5	CASTISGGAANQPQHF	TGTGCCAGTACAATCTCGGGGGGGGCGGCAAATCAGCCCCAGCATTTT
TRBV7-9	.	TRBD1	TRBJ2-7	CASSSNPGGLGNEQYF	TGTGCCAGCAGCTCGAACCCAGGGGGCCTGGGGAACGAGCAGTACTTC
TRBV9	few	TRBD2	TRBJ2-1	CASSVDQRDAYNEQFF	TGTGCCAGCAGCGTAGACCAGCGGGACGCCTACAATGAGCAGTTCTTC
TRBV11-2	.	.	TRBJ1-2	CASSLANYGYTF	TGTGCCAGCAGCTTAGCGAACTATGGCTACACCTTC